This TCR beta chain was sequenced during a study of identifying expanded T cells in peripheral blood (dated by TCRdb to the late 2010s). About the full investigation: Technical replicates were generated by sequencing separate aliquots of the same genomic DNA pool, with four replicates compared pairwise.

No immune events such as infections were documented for the healthy donors during the collection period. Healthy-donor blood repertoires served as a training cohort to calibrate time-dependent variance in a beta-binomial model of T-cell clone differential abundance. The training cohort was composed of some ten healthy donors, 3 female and 7 male. On average the donors were around 45 years old, and their ages spanned roughly 25 to 70 years. Whole blood from each healthy donor was obtained from a commercial supplier and was collected at three time points around 2 weeks apart. For immunosequencing, genomic DNA was extracted from whole blood that had not been sorted. General study outcomes and caveats: Variance in clone template counts between approximately 2-week samples significantly increased with total template count across all healthy donors. Both the number of clones called differentially abundant and the false-positive rate were significantly reduced by the beta-binomial model across all healthy-donor time intervals. The authors expected that biological variance in healthy repertoires might rise further over much longer intervals, such as months to years. Between technical replicates the binomial model flagged around 1.2 differentially abundant clones, whereas over approximately two weeks the binomial model flagged about 15 and over roughly 4 weeks approximately 20.

TCRbeta CDR3 regions were profiled with the immunoSEQ Assay using bias-controlled multiplex PCR amplification of genomic DNA. Under the source paper's analysis protocol: To quantify the absolute abundance of each unique TCRbeta CDR3 region, the sequences were collapsed and filtered. Differential abundance was tested with a binomial (Fisher-equivalent) model and with a beta-binomial model adding time-dependent variance fitted from healthy donors. Clones with fewer than 5 combined templates were removed, and differential abundance was called for clones with a Benjamini-Hochberg FDR below 0.01. In the beta-binomial model, variance was expressed as a function of the total template count across the two samples, in the form v = (b*log(k)+a)^2. This is the immuneACCESS table as TCRdb keeps it, with only in-frame sequences that have V and J called. A part of the clones is gone; compared with another copy, unresolved V genes explain less than half, and the rest is unexplained. V and J calls and clone size follow that table, whereas D and trimming were derived from the DNA. The sample has roughly 120,000 clones on record, about 87% of them singletons. Just under 8.5% of the sample is taken by the ten largest.

The CDR1 and CDR2 encoded by the germline V gene (reference sequence) are MNHNY and SVGAGI. The CDR3, from cysteine to phenylalanine, totals 15 residues. This entry keeps only the CDR3 DNA: 45 bases, framed from base 1. V and J lose 4 bases and 0 bases, and a span of 12 bases separates them. A single count supports this clone. Its antigen is still unknown. Nothing much larger sits one base from this clone, and base qualities are not available. The sequence came from a person aged 18 to 75 in good health. Sequenced sample: blood. Recombination joined TRBV6-6 with TRBJ1-1; a tentative D match to TRBD1 spans 5 bases. The nucleotide sequence is given as TGTGCCAGCAGTTCTGGACACGTGGTGAACACTGAAGCTTTCTTT. This codes for CASSSGHVVNTEAFF.